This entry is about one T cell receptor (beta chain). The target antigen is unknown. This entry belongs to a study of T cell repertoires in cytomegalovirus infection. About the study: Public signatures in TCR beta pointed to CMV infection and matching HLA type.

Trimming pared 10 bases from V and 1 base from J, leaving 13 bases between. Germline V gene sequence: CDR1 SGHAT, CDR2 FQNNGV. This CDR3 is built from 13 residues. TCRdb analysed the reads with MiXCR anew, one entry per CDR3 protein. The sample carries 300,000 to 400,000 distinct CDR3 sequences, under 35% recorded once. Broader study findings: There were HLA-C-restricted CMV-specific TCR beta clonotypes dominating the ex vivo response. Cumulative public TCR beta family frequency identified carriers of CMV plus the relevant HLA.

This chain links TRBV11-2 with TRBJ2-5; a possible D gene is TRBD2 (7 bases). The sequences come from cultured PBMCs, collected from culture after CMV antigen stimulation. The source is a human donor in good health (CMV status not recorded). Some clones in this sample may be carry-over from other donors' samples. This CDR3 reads CAIKGGVQETQYF. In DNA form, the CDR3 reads TGTGCCATAAAGGGGGGGGTCCAAGAGACCCAGTACTTC.